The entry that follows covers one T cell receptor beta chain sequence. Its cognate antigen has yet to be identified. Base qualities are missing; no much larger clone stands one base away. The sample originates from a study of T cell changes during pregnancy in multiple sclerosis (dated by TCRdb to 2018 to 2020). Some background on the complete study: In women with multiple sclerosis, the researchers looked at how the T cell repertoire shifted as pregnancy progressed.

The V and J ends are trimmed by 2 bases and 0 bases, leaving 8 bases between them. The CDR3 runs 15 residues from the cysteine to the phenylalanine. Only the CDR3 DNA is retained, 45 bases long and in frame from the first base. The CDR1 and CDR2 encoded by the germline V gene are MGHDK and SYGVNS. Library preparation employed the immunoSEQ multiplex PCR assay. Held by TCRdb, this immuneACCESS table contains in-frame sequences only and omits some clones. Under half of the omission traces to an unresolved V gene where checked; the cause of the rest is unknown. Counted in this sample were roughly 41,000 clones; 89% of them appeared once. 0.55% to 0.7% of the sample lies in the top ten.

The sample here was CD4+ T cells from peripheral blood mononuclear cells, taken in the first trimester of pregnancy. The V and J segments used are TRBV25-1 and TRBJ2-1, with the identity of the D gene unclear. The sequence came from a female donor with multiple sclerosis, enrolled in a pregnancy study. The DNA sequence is TGTGCCAGCAGTGAAACCTGGAGCTCCTACAATGAGCAGTTCTTC. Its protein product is CASSETWSSYNEQFF.